One and the same sample provided the 27 T cell receptor beta chains below, sequenced in a study of lymphopenia after photon versus proton radiotherapy. TCRdb's copy holds only in-frame clones and misses some; the assay was immunoSEQ multiplex PCR. The sample lists more than 45,000 clones; about 88% were seen once. The input for sequencing was peripheral blood, taken from a patient treated with proton-based radiotherapy. These receptors originate from a man between 60 and 75 years old with pancreatic cancer.

Only one count was recorded for this clone. The chain has TRBV28 and TRBJ2-7, with TRBD1 matching over 10 bases. The CDR3 has 15 residues. Losses at the gene ends were 6 bases for V and 2 bases for J; bases not matched to a gene: 7. Germline CDR1 MDHEN, CDR2 SYDVKM. The CDR3 bases are TGTGCCAGCAGGGCGACAGGGGGCCCGACCTACGAGCAGTACTTC. Translation: CASRATGGPTYEQYF.

V usage is TRBV27 and J usage is TRBJ2-4; 9 nucleotides align to TRBD1. The ends lost 5 bases at V and 6 bases at J; junction bases unmatched: 8. Germline V CDR1 and CDR2: MNHEY, SMNVEV (reference sequence). This CDR3 region has 15 residues. CDR3 coding DNA: TGTGCCAGCAGTCGTTCGAGACAGGGGGTAAACATTCAGTACTTC. Its translation: CASSRSRQGVNIQYF.

The rearrangement links TRBV7-2 to TRBJ2-7; perhaps TRBD1 as D (6 bases). The CDR3 sequence is 15 residues long. Between the trimmed V and J ends, which lost 5 bases and 4 bases, there was a span of 18 bases. Germline values: CDR1 SGHTA, CDR2 FQGNSA. The CDR3 loop reads CASSVGASEKYEQYF. The CDR3 DNA sequence: TGTGCCAGCAGCGTGGGGGCTAGTGAGAAATACGAGCAGTACTTC.

The rearrangement joins TRBV28 to TRBJ2-2; D remains ambiguous. Germline CDR1 and CDR2: MDHEN and SYDVKM. The CDR3 covers 13 residues. V shed 1 base and J shed 3 bases, with 3 bases lying between them. The CDR3 sequence: CASSLSHTGELFF. The CDR3 bases are TGTGCCAGCAGTTTATCCCACACCGGGGAGCTGTTTTTT.

The chain combines TRBV28 with TRBJ2-1; D may match TRBD1 or TRBD2 (5 bases each). The germline V gene encodes CDR1 MDHEN and CDR2 SYDVKM. The CDR3 has 13 amino acids. V lost 4 bases to trimming and J lost 6 bases, with 10 bases between them. The CDR3 DNA is TGTGCCAGCAGTTCCCCGGGGCGCAATGAGCAGTTCTTC. Encoded protein: CASSSPGRNEQFF. The complete variable domain, with remaining parts taken from reference TRBV28 and TRBJ2-1, reads DVKVTQSSRYLVKRTGEKVFLECVQDMDHENMFWYRQDPGLGLRLIYFSYDVKMKEKGDIPEGYSVSREKKERFSLILESASTNQTSMYLCASSSPGRNEQFFGPGTRLTVL.

V is TRBV20-1 and J is TRBJ1-2; D gene unclear. There are 11 residues in the CDR3. V was pared by 8 bases and J by 8 bases, with 15 bases between. Germline V gene data show CDR1 as DFQATT and CDR2 as SNEGSKA (reference sequence). CDR3 sequence: CSIAPPGGYTF. In DNA form, the CDR3 reads TGCAGTATCGCCCCTCCAGGCGGCTACACCTTC.

This chain uses TRBV30 with TRBJ2-2; 8 nucleotides align to TRBD1. This CDR3 region has 16 residues. The germline V gene encodes CDR1 GTSNPN and CDR2 SVGIG (reference sequence). After removal of 8 bases from V and 1 base from J, the junction contained 12 bases not matched to a gene. The CDR3 DNA reads as TGTGCCGGGTTGACAGGGGTCGCGGTGAACACCGGGGAGCTGTTTTTT. Translated, it gives CAGLTGVAVNTGELFF. Full variable domain (rest looked up from reference TRBV30 and TRBJ2-2): SQTIHQWPATLVQPVGSPLSLECTVEGTSNPNLYWYRQAAGRGLQLLFYSVGIGQISSEVPQNLSASRPQDRQFILSSKKLLLSDSGFYLCAGLTGVAVNTGELFFGEGSRLTVL.

This chain uses TRBV30 with TRBJ1-3; unclear D gene. The V end was cut by 2 bases, the J end by 0 bases, with 14 bases between. Germline V gene lookup returns CDR1 GTSNPN and CDR2 SVGIG (reference sequence). The CDR3 length is 16 residues. CDR3 nucleotide sequence: TGTGCCTGGAGTCCTTTATGGAGTGGCTCTGGAAACACCATATATTTT. This gives the protein CAWSPLWSGSGNTIYF.

This chain connects TRBV9 to TRBJ1-2; TRBD1 matches at 8 bases. V gave up 4 bases and J gave up 5 bases; unmatched junction bases: 10. Germline assignment: CDR1 SGDLS and CDR2 YYNGEE. This CDR3 has 15 residues. The CDR3 DNA reads as TGTGCCAGCAGCCCCCGGGACAGGCTAGCTTATGGCTACACCTTC. Translated: CASSPRDRLAYGYTF. The variable domain in full, with the rest retrieved from reference TRBV9 and TRBJ1-2, is DSGVTQTPKHLITATGQRVTLRCSPRSGDLSVYWYQQSLDQGLQFLIQYYNGEERAKGNILERFSAQQFPDLHSELNLSSLELGDSALYFCASSPRDRLAYGYTFGSGTRLTVV.

The rearrangement links TRBV28 to TRBJ2-5; D is unresolved. Germline V CDR1 and CDR2: MDHEN, SYDVKM. The CDR3 is 14 residues long. The ends were cut back, 6 bases at V and 11 bases at J, with 22 bases in the middle. The CDR3 DNA follows: TGTGCCAGCAGAACCCATCGGGCTCCCCTGGCTCAGTACTTC. Its protein product is CASRTHRAPLAQYF.

CDR3 DNA: TGTGCCAGCAGCCCGATGGGGGCAGGAGCGAACACTGAAGCTTTCTTT. Translation: CASSPMGAGANTEAFF. The V and J genes are TRBV7-2 and TRBJ1-1; D may be TRBD1 (6 bases). The CDR3 has 16 residues. In germline, CDR1 is SGHTA, CDR2 FQGNSA. Trimming removed 5 bases at V and 1 base at J, with 17 bases between.

V is TRBV5-1 and J is TRBJ1-5; 7 bases are shared with TRBD1. The trim removed 0 bases at V and 6 bases at J, leaving 6 bases unmatched. CDR1 and CDR2 (germline): SGHRS, YFSETQ. CDR3 length equals 15 residues. CDR3 protein: CASSLETGVGQPQHF. The CDR3 DNA reads TGCGCCAGCAGCTTGGAAACAGGGGTCGGTCAGCCCCAGCATTTT.

In DNA, the CDR3 is TGTGCCAGCCACTCGGGGGGCGAGCAGTACTTC. The encoded protein is CASHSGGEQYF. The chain is built from TRBV6-5 and TRBJ2-7, with 7 positions matching TRBD2. In germline, CDR1 is MNHEY, CDR2 SVGAGI. V trimming: 8 bases; J trimming: 6 bases; junction bases outside the gene matches: 4. The CDR3 has 11 residues.

V is TRBV5-1 and J is TRBJ1-1, with D possibly being TRBD1 (6 bases). The V and J ends lost 4 bases and 9 bases respectively, with 16 bases between them. Per the germline V gene, CDR1 is SGHRS and CDR2 is YFSETQ. This CDR3 contains 13 residues. In DNA form, the CDR3 reads TGCGCCAGCAGCACAGGGCCGAAGAGGAAAGCTTTCTTT. Translated: CASSTGPKRKAFF.

This clone was picked up a small number of times. The chain carries TRBV10-3 and TRBJ1-2; D ambiguous. V was cut by 0 bases and J by 0 bases, with 14 bases left in between. CDR1 and CDR2 (germline): ENHRY, SYGVKD. The CDR3 length is 17 residues. The CDR3 here is CAISESIFPRSNYGYTF. The DNA for the CDR3 is TGTGCCATCAGTGAGTCGATTTTCCCGCGTTCTAACTATGGCTACACCTTC.

The rearrangement joins TRBV7-2 to TRBJ2-7; 7 positions match TRBD2. This CDR3 has 13 residues. Germline V gives CDR1 SGHTA, CDR2 FQGNSA. The J segment lost 3 bases and the V segment lost 3 bases, leaving 2 bases of the junction unmatched. In DNA, the CDR3 is TGTGCCAGCAGCTTCGCGGGAGTCTACGAGCAGTACTTC. It translates to CASSFAGVYEQYF.

The V and J genes are TRBV7-2 and TRBJ2-1; D unresolved. The V gene lost 1 base and the J gene lost 8 bases, with 15 bases spanning the gap. This CDR3 is built from 15 residues. From germline, CDR1 is SGHTA and CDR2 FQGNSA. The CDR3: CASSLGLGFFDEQFF. The CDR3 region has the DNA TGTGCCAGCAGCTTAGGGCTAGGCTTCTTTGATGAGCAGTTCTTC.

The CDR3 sequence is CASRSEAGILSYEQYF. The DNA for the CDR3 is TGCGCCAGCAGATCCGAGGCGGGCATACTCTCCTACGAGCAGTACTTC. The chain carries TRBV5-1 and TRBJ2-7; a possible D gene is TRBD2 (5 bases). There are 16 residues in the CDR3. Trimming stripped 5 bases from V and 0 bases from J, with 18 bases between. The germline V gene has CDR1 SGHRS and CDR2 YFSETQ.

This chain links TRBV19 with TRBJ1-1, with 10 nucleotides matching TRBD1. The CDR3 runs to 15 residues. The V gene end was trimmed by 5 bases and the J gene end by 6 bases; junction bases not matched to a gene: 9. CDR1 and CDR2 (germline): LNHDA, SQIVND (reference sequence). CDR3 DNA: TGTGCCAGTAGTCCCCGCGGGACAGGGGAACCTGAAGCTTTCTTT. It yields the protein CASSPRGTGEPEAFF. Supplemented by reference TRBV19 and TRBJ1-1, the full variable domain reads DGGITQSPKYLFRKEGQNVTLSCEQNLNHDAMYWYRQDPGQGLRLIYYSQIVNDFQKGDIAEGYSVSREKKESFPLTVTSAQKNPTAFYLCASSPRGTGEPEAFFGQGTRLTVV.

The chain is built from TRBV18 and TRBJ1-2; TRBD1 is a possible D gene (6 bases). Germline V lookup: CDR1 KGHSH, CDR2 LQKENI. The V end lost 1 base, the J end lost 8 bases, and 14 bases lay between the germline ends. This CDR3 has 14 residues. CDR3 nucleotides: TGTGCCAGCTCACCACTATCAGGGGCTGAGGGCTACACCTTC. Encoded protein: CASSPLSGAEGYTF.

This clone was observed a single time. This CDR3 is CASSLRPTSGREQFF. The CDR3 region has the DNA TGTGCCAGCAGTTTAAGGCCCACTAGCGGGAGGGAGCAGTTCTTC. The genes are TRBV28 and TRBJ2-1; the match to TRBD2 covers 12 bases. Per germline, CDR1 MDHEN and CDR2 SYDVKM. V gave up 2 bases and J gave up 10 bases; unmatched junction bases: 6. This CDR3 region has 15 residues.

The chain has TRBV6-6 and TRBJ1-5, with D hard to call. Germline V gives CDR1 MNHNY, CDR2 SVGAGI (reference sequence). Trimming took off 4 bases at V and 7 bases at J, with 11 bases between the two ends. The length of the CDR3 is 13 residues. This chain's CDR3 is CASSSSPVQPQHF. In DNA, the CDR3 is TGTGCCAGCAGTTCTTCCCCCGTGCAGCCCCAGCATTTT.

The chain combines TRBV30 with TRBJ1-1; maybe TRBD1 (5 bases). The CDR3 consists of 14 residues. V was clipped by 3 bases and J by 6 bases, with 17 bases between them. Germline loops: CDR1 GTSNPN, CDR2 SVGIG (reference sequence). This chain's CDR3 is CAWSPAGWVPEAFF. CDR3 bases: TGTGCCTGGAGCCCTGCAGGGTGGGTGCCTGAAGCTTTCTTT.

This clone was recorded only once. The chain employs TRBV4-2 and TRBJ2-7; no clear D. CDR1 and CDR2 (germline): LGHNA, YNFKEQ. With 0 bases removed from V and 3 bases from J, the gap between germline ends came to 12 bases. This CDR3 region has 15 residues. The CDR3 protein is CASSQDRFPFYEQYF. The CDR3 DNA is TGTGCCAGCAGCCAAGATCGGTTCCCTTTCTACGAGCAGTACTTC.

This chain connects TRBV7-9 to TRBJ1-3, with D possibly TRBD1 on 5 matching bases. Per the germline V gene, CDR1 is SEHNR and CDR2 is FQNEAQ (reference sequence). V was trimmed by 5 bases and J by 0 bases, leaving 17 bases between them. This CDR3 is 17 amino acids long. The CDR3 DNA reads TGTGCCAGCAGCGCTAGTGTCAGGGACTCCTCTGGAAACACCATATATTTT. Protein sequence: CASSASVRDSSGNTIYF.

There are a few counts of this clone. The V and J genes are TRBV12-1 and TRBJ2-1; the table's TRBD1 call for D was not verified on the DNA. TRBV12-1 constitutes a pseudogene. The CDR3 runs 15 residues. This CDR3 is CASSLQGSGDNEQFF. Here the CDR3 DNA reads TGTGCCAGCAGCTTACAGGGTTCAGGGGACAATGAGCAGTTCTTC.

This clone was seen a handful of times. The rearrangement uses TRBV10-3 and TRBJ1-2; TRBD1 agrees at 9 bases. V dropped 7 bases and J dropped 7; count of bases not matched to a gene: 10. The CDR3 is 14 residues long. Germline loops: CDR1 ENHRY, CDR2 SYGVKD. The CDR3 spells CAIKGDRDTSGYTF. In DNA form, the CDR3 reads TGTGCCATCAAGGGGGACAGGGATACGTCTGGCTACACCTTC.